The 17 T cell receptor beta chains below come from one sample, sequenced in a study of CD8+CD57+ T cells in acquired aplastic anemia. The patients chosen for sequencing had shown expansion of CD8+CD57+ cells (detected by flow cytometry). Researchers used genomic DNA as the template to profile TCR beta VDJ and CDR3. A single record per CDR3 protein comes from TCRdb applying MiXCR to the reads. The table includes about 40,000 distinct CDR3 sequences, approximately 63% detected once. Sequences were obtained from sorted CD4+, CD8+, or CD8+CD57+ T cells (not recorded which) from PBMCs. These receptors were collected from a human donor with aplastic anemia.

This clonotype was detected only a few times. The CDR3 protein is CATSDTILAEAFF. The CDR3 DNA reads TGTGCCACCAGTGATACCATCTTGGCTGAAGCTTTCTTT. This chain links TRBV24-1 with TRBJ1-1; D ambiguous. CDR1 and CDR2 (germline): KGHDR, SFDVKD. The CDR3 contains 13 residues. Trimming stripped 3 bases from V and 6 bases from J, with 10 bases between.

This sequence joins TRBV25-1 and TRBJ2-1; the match to TRBD2 covers 11 bases. Looked up from germline, CDR1 is MGHDK and CDR2 is SYGVNS. The CDR3 has 17 residues. Trimming took 6 bases from V and 2 from J; bases not matched to a gene: 9. The CDR3 nucleotides are TGTGCCAGCAGACTAGCGGGGGATTCCAGCCCCTACAATGAGCAGTTCTTC. It encodes CASRLAGDSSPYNEQFF.

Worth noting for this clonotype: At one end the junction does not follow the germline gene, possibly because of a read error. V gene TRBV7-7 combines with J gene TRBJ2-5; possibly TRBD1 for D (7 bases). Germline V gene sequence: CDR1 SSHAT, CDR2 FNYEAQ (reference sequence). CDR3 length equals 13 residues. The CDR3 DNA is TGTGCTAGCAGCGCGGGACAGCAAGAGACCCAGTACTTC. Its protein product is CASSAGQQETQYF.

This clonotype was counted many times. The rearrangement uses TRBV19 and TRBJ1-2; no reliable D call. This CDR3 has 13 residues. The germline V gene encodes CDR1 LNHDA and CDR2 SQIVND (reference sequence). The V gene lost 10 bases and the J gene lost 2 bases, with 14 bases spanning the gap. The CDR3 is CATFKGLNYGYTF. The DNA of the CDR3 is TGTGCCACATTCAAGGGTCTGAACTATGGCTACACCTTC. The complete variable domain, with remaining parts taken from reference TRBV19 and TRBJ1-2, reads DGGITQSPKYLFRKEGQNVTLSCEQNLNHDAMYWYRQDPGQGLRLIYYSQIVNDFQKGDIAEGYSVSREKKESFPLTVTSAQKNPTAFYLCATFKGLNYGYTFGSGTRLTVV.

The V gene is TRBV19, the J gene TRBJ1-2, with unresolved D. Between the trimmed V and J ends, which lost 5 bases and 7 bases, there was a span of 14 bases. Germline V gives CDR1 LNHDA, CDR2 SQIVND (reference sequence). This CDR3 spans 13 amino acids. The DNA for the CDR3 is TGTGCCAGTAGTGGCTCGGTTGCGGGTGGCTACACCTTC. It yields the protein CASSGSVAGGYTF.

The CDR3 bases are TGCAGCGTTGACGGACAGGGGAGGACTGAAGCTTTCTTT. Protein product: CSVDGQGRTEAFF. The chain links TRBV29-1 to TRBJ1-1; 9 bases line up with TRBD1. J lost 5 bases, V lost 3 bases, and 4 bases had no gene match. CDR3 length: 13 residues. Germline V gene data show CDR1 as SQVTM and CDR2 as ANQGSEA.

Remarks on this clonotype: A much larger clone differs by one base, so this may be a read error. The conserved phenylalanine or tryptophan is not found at the CDR3 terminus, so this likely reflects a read error. The CDR3 DNA is TGTGCCAGCAGTTACGAGGGTAGCACAGATACGCAGTATTTA. This translates into CASSYEGSTDTQYL. The V call is TRBV6-5, the J call TRBJ2-3; D perhaps matches TRBD2 (5 bases). In germline, CDR1 is MNHEY, CDR2 SVGAGI. CDR3 length: 14 residues. V lost 2 bases to trimming and J lost 0 bases, with 6 bases between them.

This chain joins TRBV29-1 and TRBJ1-1; 7 bases fit TRBD1. J was trimmed by 6 bases and V by 4 bases; bases with no gene match: 5. The CDR3 is 12 amino acids. Germline assignment: CDR1 SQVTM and CDR2 ANQGSEA. The CDR3, as DNA: TGCAGCGTTGTACAGGGGCGGGCTGAAGCTTTCTTT. It specifies CSVVQGRAEAFF.

This clonotype was seen more than once but under ten times. The gene calls are TRBV2 and TRBJ1-1; D gene unclear. The CDR3 consists of 11 residues. The V and J ends lost 6 bases and 5 bases respectively, with 7 bases between them. Germline V gives CDR1 SNHLY, CDR2 FYNNEI. CDR3 DNA: TGTGCCAGCAGCCTCAGGACTGAAGCTTTCTTT. This encodes CASSLRTEAFF.

V gene TRBV7-9 combines with J gene TRBJ1-2; no clear D. This CDR3 spans 12 amino acids. Deletions cut 5 bases from V and 4 bases from J, with 8 bases between. Germline-derived CDR1 and CDR2 are SEHNR and FQNEAQ (reference sequence). CDR3 nucleotides: TGTGCCAGCAGCGCATCGGTCTATGGCTACACCTTC. It yields the protein CASSASVYGYTF.

The rearrangement uses TRBV10-3 and TRBJ2-1, with a tentative D call TRBD1 (5 bases). Trimming took off 3 bases at V and 5 bases at J, with 14 bases between the two ends. Per germline, CDR1 ENHRY and CDR2 SYGVKD. The CDR3 loop spans 15 amino acids. In DNA, the CDR3 is TGTGCCATCAGTGACGGCAGGGCAAGCAACAATGAGCAGTTCTTC. Its protein is CAISDGRASNNEQFF.

This clonotype was seen a few times. The chain is built from TRBV19 and TRBJ1-2; D gene unclear. Germline loops: CDR1 LNHDA, CDR2 SQIVND (reference sequence). Trimming left V 5 bases short and J 4 bases short, with 5 bases between. This CDR3 has 11 residues. Here the CDR3 DNA reads TGTGCCAGTAGTTCGGTCTATGGCTACACCTTC. Its translation is CASSSVYGYTF.

The chain couples TRBV29-1 to TRBJ2-5; perhaps TRBD1 as D (5 bases). The CDR3 has 12 residues. V was shortened by 4 bases and J by 1 base, with 7 bases between the two germline ends. Per the germline V gene, CDR1 is SQVTM and CDR2 is ANQGSEA. CDR3 nucleotide sequence: TGCAGCGTTGGACAGAGCCAAGAGACCCAGTACTTC. This translates into CSVGQSQETQYF.

The V gene is TRBV25-1, the J gene TRBJ1-1; 7 bases agree with TRBD1. Germline CDR1 reads MGHDK; CDR2 reads SYGVNS. CDR3 size: 14 residues. V was clipped by 6 bases and J by 1 base; unmatched bases: 5. CDR3 sequence reads: CASSIAGGNTEAFF. DNA for the CDR3: TGTGCCAGCAGCATCGCAGGGGGGAACACTGAAGCTTTCTTT.

Concerning this clonotype itself: Being one base from a much bigger clone, this may be a read error. CDR3 bases: TGTGCCAGCAGAGCAGGGGTAGGGTCCTACAATGGGCAGTTCTTC. Its translation: CASRAGVGSYNGQFF. The J gene is TRBJ2-1, the V gene TRBV6-1, with D maybe TRBD1 (6 bases). Germline assignment: CDR1 MNHNS and CDR2 SASEGT. The CDR3 contains 15 residues.

The rearrangement joins TRBV20-1 to TRBJ2-7; 10 bases match TRBD1. Germline assignment: CDR1 DFQATT and CDR2 SNEGSKA (reference sequence). The CDR3 consists of 14 residues. V shed 5 bases and J 5 bases; nucleotides not matched to a gene: 9. CDR3 in DNA: TGCAGTGCTTCCCCGGGACAGGGGATCCACGAGCAGTACGTC. It encodes CSASPGQGIHEQYV.

The rearrangement uses TRBV24-1 and TRBJ1-6; D is unresolved. The CDR3 totals 15 residues. CDR1 is KGHDR, CDR2 SFDVKD, per germline. Trimming pared 7 bases from V and 9 bases from J, leaving 18 bases between. CDR3 protein: CATSRAARGGSPLHF. CDR3 coding DNA: TGTGCCACCAGCAGAGCAGCCAGAGGAGGTTCACCCCTCCACTTT.